This TCR beta chain stems from a study of OX40 agonist ivuxolimab in advanced cancers. Study background: Ivuxolimab, an agonistic anti-OX40 (CD134) antibody, was given to patients. Among those enrolled, mean age was about 63 years (range about 23 to 85) and approximately 80% were male. Whole-study results and caveats: Antigen targets of the expanded peripheral T cells went undetermined.

TCRdb's copy holds only in-frame clones and misses some; the assay was immunoSEQ multiplex PCR. The table lists approximately 60,000 clones, 75% to 90% of them singletons, with approximately 2.4% in the top ten. The CDR3 has 13 residues. V lost 2 bases and J 4 bases, leaving 7 bases between the germline ends. Germline lookup yields CDR1 LNHDA and CDR2 SQIVND (reference sequence). To note about this clone: What it binds is unknown.

The timepoints at which blood was sampled were baseline, cycle 4 day 1, and cycle 7 day 1. Material: CD4+ or CD8+ T cells sorted from blood, obtained in a trial of the OX40 agonist ivuxolimab. This clonotype originated in an adult with an advanced solid tumor such as melanoma, head and neck, liver or kidney cancer. V is TRBV19 and J is TRBJ2-3; D gene unclear. In nucleotides, the CDR3 is TGTGCCAGTAGTATACAGTCCGCAGATACGCAGTATTTT. It codes for CASSIQSADTQYF.